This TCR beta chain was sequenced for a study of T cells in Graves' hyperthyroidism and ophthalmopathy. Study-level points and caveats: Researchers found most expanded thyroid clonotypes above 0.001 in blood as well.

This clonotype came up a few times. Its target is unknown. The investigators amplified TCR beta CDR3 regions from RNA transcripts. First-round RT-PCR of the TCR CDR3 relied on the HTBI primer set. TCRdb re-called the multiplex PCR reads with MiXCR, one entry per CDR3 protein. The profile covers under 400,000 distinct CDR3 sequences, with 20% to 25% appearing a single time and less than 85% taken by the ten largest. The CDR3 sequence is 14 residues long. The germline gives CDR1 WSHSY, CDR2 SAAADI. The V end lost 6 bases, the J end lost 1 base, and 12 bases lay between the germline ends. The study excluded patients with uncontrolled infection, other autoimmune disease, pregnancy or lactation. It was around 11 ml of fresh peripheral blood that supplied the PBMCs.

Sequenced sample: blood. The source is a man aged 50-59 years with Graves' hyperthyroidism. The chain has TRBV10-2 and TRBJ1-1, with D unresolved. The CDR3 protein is CASRLFGQNTEAFF. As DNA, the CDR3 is TGCGCCAGCAGGTTATTTGGGCAGAACACTGAAGCTTTCTTT.